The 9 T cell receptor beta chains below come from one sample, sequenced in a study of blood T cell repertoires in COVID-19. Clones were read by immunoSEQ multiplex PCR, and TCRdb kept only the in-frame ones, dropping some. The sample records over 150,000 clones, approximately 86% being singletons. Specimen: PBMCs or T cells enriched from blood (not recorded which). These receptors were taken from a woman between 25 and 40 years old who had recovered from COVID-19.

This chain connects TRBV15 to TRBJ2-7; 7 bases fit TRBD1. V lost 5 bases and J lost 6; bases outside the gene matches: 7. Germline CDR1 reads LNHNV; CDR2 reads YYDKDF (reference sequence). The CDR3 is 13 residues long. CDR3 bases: TGTGCCACCAGCGGGGGACAGAAACCCGAGCAGTACTTC. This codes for CATSGGQKPEQYF.

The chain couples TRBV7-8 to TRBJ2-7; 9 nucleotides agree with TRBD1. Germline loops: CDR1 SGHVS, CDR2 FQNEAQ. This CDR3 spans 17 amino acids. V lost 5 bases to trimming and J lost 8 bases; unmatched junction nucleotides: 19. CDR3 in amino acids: CASSGAASGTGIWKQYF. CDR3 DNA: TGTGCCAGCAGCGGGGCGGCCTCCGGGACAGGGATCTGGAAGCAGTACTTC.

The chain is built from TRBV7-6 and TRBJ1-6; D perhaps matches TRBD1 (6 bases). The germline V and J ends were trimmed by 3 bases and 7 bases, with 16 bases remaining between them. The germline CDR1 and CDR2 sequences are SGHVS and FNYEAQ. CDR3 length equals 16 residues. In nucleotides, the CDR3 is TGTGCCAGCAGCTTCCCCAACAGCAGGGGAAATTCACCCCTCCACTTT. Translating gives CASSFPNSRGNSPLHF.

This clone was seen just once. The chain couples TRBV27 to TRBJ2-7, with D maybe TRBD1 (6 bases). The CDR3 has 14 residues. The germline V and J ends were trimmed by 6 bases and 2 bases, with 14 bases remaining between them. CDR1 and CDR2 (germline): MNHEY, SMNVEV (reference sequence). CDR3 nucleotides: TGTGCCAGCAGCAACACAGGGCTGCCCTACGAGCAGTACTTC. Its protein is CASSNTGLPYEQYF.

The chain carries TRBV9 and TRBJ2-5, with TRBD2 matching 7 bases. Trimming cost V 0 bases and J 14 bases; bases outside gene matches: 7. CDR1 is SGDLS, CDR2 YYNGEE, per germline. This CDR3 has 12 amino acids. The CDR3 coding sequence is TGTGCCAGCAGCGTAGGCCGGGACTACCGTTACTTC. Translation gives CASSVGRDYRYF.

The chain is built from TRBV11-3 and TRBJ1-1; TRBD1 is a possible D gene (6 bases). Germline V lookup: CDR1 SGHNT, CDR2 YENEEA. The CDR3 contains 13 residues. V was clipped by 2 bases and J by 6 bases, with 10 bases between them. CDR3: CASSLKGGPEAFF. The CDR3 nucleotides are TGTGCCAGCAGCTTAAAGGGGGGGCCTGAAGCTTTCTTT.

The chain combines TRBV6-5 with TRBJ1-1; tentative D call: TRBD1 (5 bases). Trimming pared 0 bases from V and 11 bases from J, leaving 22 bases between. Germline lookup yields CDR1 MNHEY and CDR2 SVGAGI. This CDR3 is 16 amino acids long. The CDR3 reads CASSYSAFRTRSGAFF. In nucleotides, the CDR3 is TGTGCCAGCAGTTACTCGGCCTTTAGAACTCGATCAGGGGCTTTCTTT.

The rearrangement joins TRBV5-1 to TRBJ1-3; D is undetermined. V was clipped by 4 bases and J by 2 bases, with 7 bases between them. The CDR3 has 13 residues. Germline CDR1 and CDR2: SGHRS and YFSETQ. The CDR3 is CASSAGAGNTIYF. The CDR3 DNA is TGCGCCAGCAGCGCGGGAGCTGGAAACACCATATATTTT.

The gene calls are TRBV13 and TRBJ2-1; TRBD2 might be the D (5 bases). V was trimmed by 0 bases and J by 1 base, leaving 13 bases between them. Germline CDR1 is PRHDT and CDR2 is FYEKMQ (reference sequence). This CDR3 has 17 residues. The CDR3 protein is CASSLGRGGSSYNEQFF. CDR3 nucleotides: TGTGCCAGCAGCTTAGGCCGCGGCGGGTCATCCTACAATGAGCAGTTCTTC.